The clone carrying this T cell receptor (beta chain) showed up just a few times. Germline CDR1 and CDR2: SNHLY and FYNNEI. This CDR3 comprises 12 residues. The V and J ends lost 8 bases and 6 bases respectively, with 11 bases between them. This sample is part of a study of identical twins' blood T cells. TCRdb recomputed calls from the 5' RACE reads with MiXCR, one row per CDR3 protein. The data show 350,000 to 400,000 distinct CDR3 sequences, more than 25% seen once. The receptor was isolated from a woman aged 18-50 years in good health. V is TRBV2 and J is TRBJ2-1, with D perhaps matching TRBD1 or TRBD2 (5 bases each). Sequencing used PBMCs. The CDR3 is CASGGTVNEQFF. In DNA, the CDR3 is TGTGCCAGCGGGGGAACCGTCAATGAGCAGTTCTTC.